This T cell receptor beta chain was captured in a study of identical twins. Via MiXCR, TCRdb re-called the 5' RACE reads, giving one row per CDR3 protein. The profile shows around 1.7 million distinct CDR3 sequences, about 32% of them singletons. Germline values: CDR1 SGHRS, CDR2 YFSETQ. V dropped 4 bases and J dropped 6; count of bases not matched to a gene: 12. This CDR3 is 16 amino acids long. A remark on this clonotype: The antigen is not known.

Study-wide points: Not following the same donors, the study drew its conclusions from cross-sectional statistical analysis. One should note that invariant MAIT and iNKT cells could partly confound zero-insertion analyses. Weaker excess twin sharing was seen among beta out-of-frame sequences.

The genes are TRBV5-1 and TRBJ2-2; 7 bases align to TRBD2. The sequence was obtained from a newborn girl in good health. The sample taken for sequencing was cord blood. CDR3 DNA: TGCGCCAGCAGCCCCAAAGCTAGCGGACCTGCCGGGGAGCTGTTTTTT. Protein: CASSPKASGPAGELFF.